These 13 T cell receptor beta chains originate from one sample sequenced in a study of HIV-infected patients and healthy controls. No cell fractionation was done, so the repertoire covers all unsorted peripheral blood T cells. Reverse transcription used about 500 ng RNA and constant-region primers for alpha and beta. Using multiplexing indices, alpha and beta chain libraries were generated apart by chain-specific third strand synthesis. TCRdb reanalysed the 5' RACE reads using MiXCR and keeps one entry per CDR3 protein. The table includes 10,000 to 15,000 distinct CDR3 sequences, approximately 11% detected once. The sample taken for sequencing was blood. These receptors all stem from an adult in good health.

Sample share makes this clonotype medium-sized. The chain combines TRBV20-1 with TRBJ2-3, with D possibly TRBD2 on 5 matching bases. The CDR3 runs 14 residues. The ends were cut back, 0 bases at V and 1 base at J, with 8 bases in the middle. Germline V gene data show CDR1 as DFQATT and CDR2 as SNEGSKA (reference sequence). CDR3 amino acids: CSARDRRGTDTQYF. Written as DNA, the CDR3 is TGCAGTGCTAGAGATAGGCGGGGCACAGATACGCAGTATTTT.

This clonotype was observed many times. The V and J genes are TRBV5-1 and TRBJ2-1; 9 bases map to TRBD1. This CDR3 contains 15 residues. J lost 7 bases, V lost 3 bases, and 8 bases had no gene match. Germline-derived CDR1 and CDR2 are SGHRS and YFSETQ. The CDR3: CASSWGTGRNNEQFF. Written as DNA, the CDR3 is TGCGCCAGCAGCTGGGGGACAGGGAGAAATAATGAGCAGTTCTTC.

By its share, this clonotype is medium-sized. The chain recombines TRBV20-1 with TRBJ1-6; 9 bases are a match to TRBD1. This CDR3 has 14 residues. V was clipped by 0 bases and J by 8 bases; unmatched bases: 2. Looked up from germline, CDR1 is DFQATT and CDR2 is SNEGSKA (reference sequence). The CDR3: CSAREDRGYSPLHF. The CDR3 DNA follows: TGCAGTGCTAGAGAGGACAGGGGATATTCACCCCTCCACTTT.

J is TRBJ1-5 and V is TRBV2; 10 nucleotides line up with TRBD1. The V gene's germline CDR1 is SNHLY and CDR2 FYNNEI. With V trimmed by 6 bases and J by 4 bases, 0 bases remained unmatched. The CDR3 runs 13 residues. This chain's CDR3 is CASRGQGNQPQHF. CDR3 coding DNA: TGTGCCAGCAGGGGACAGGGGAATCAGCCCCAGCATTTT.

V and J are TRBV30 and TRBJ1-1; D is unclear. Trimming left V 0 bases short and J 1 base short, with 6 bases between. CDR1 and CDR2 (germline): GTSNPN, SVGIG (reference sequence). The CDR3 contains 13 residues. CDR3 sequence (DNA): TGTGCCTGGAGTGTGGTACAGAACACTGAAGCTTTCTTT. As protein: CAWSVVQNTEAFF. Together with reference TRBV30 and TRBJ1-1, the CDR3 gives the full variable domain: SQTIHQWPATLVQPVGSPLSLECTVEGTSNPNLYWYRQAAGRGLQLLFYSVGIGQISSEVPQNLSASRPQDRQFILSSKKLLLSDSGFYLCAWSVVQNTEAFFGQGTRLTVV.

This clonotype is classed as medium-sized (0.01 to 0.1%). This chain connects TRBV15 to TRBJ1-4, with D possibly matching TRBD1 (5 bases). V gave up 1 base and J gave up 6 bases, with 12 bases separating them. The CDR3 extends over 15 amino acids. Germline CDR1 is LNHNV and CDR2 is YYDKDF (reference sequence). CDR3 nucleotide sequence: TGTGCCACCAGCAGAGGGGAGGGGAATGATGAAAAACTGTTTTTT. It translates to CATSRGEGNDEKLFF.

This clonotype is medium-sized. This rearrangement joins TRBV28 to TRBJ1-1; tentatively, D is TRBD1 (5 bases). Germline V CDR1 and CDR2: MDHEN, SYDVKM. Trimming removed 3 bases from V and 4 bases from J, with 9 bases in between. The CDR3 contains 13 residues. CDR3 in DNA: TGTGCCAGCAGTTTTGGCAGGGTCACTGAAGCTTTCTTT. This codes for CASSFGRVTEAFF.

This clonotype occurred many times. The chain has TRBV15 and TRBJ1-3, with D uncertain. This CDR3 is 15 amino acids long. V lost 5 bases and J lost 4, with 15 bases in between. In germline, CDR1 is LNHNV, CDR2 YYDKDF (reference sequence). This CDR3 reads CATSVQGALGNTIYF. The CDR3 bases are TGTGCCACCAGCGTCCAAGGTGCTCTCGGAAACACCATATATTTT.

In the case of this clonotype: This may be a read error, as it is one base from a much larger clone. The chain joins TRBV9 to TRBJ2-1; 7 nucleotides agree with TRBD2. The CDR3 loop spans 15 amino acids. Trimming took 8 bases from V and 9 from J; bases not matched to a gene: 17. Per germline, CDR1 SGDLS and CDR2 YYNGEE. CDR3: CARSPGLADLGEQFF. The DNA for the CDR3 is TGTGCCAGAAGCCCAGGGCTAGCGGATTTGGGTGAGCAGTTCTTC.

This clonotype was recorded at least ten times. CDR3 loop: CASRGGADTQYF. DNA for the CDR3: TGTGCCAGTCGGGGAGGGGCCGATACGCAGTATTTT. The chain employs TRBV10-3 and TRBJ2-3, with 7 bases matching TRBD2. Germline values: CDR1 ENHRY, CDR2 SYGVKD. J was trimmed by 6 bases and V by 10 bases; bases with no gene match: 7. The length of the CDR3 is 12 residues.

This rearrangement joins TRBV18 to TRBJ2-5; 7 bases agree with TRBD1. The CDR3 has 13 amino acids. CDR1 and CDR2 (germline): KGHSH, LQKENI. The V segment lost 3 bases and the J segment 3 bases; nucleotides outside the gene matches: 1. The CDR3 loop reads CASSPGQKETQYF. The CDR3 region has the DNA TGTGCCAGCTCACCGGGACAGAAAGAGACCCAGTACTTC.

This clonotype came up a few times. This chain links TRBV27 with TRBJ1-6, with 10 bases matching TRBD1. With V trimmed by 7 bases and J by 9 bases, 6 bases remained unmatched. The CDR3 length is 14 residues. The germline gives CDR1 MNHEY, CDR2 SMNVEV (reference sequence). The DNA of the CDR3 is TGTGCCAGCAAGTACCGGGACAGGGGTTCACCCCTCCACTTT. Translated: CASKYRDRGSPLHF.

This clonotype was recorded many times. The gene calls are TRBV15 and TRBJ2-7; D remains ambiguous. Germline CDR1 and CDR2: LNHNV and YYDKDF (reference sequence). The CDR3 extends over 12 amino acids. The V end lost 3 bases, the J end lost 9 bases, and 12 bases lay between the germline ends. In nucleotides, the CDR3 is TGTGCCACCAGCAGTTTCGGTCGGGCGCAGTACTTC. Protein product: CATSSFGRAQYF.